This is a list of T cell receptor beta chains from one sample in a study of blood T cells in healthy people across ages. TCRdb re-called the 5' RACE reads through MiXCR, storing one row per CDR3 protein. The sample lists about a million distinct CDR3 sequences; 30% to 40% were seen once. The specimen sequenced was blood. All receptors come from a man between 18 and 35 years old in good health. CDR3s include the opening cysteine and the closing phenylalanine or tryptophan. Fields, in order: D gene, clone size, J gene, V gene, CDR3 protein, CDR3 DNA. The D gene is left open where the match is weak. A clone size is listed for some rows: how often the clone was seen (once, few, many), or a class if it is expanded.

d_gene: -; abundance: -; j_gene: TRBJ2-2; v_gene: TRBV12-5; CDR3aa: CASGLVSGELFF; CDR3nt: TGTGCTAGTGGTTTGGTCTCCGGGGAGCTGTTTTTT
d_gene: -; abundance: few; j_gene: TRBJ2-2; v_gene: TRBV9; CDR3aa: CASSVGVGGGTGELFF; CDR3nt: TGTGCCAGCAGCGTAGGTGTAGGGGGAGGTACCGGGGAGCTGTTTTTT
d_gene: TRBD1; abundance: -; j_gene: TRBJ2-5; v_gene: TRBV20-1; CDR3aa: CSAAEGTGGREQYF; CDR3nt: TGCAGTGCTGCCGAGGGGACAGGGGGAAGAGAGCAGTACTTC
d_gene: -; abundance: -; j_gene: TRBJ2-2; v_gene: TRBV12-3/TRBV12-4; CDR3aa: CASSFIGVPGELFF; CDR3nt: TGTGCCAGCAGTTTTATAGGAGTTCCCGGGGAGCTGTTTTTT
d_gene: TRBD2; abundance: few; j_gene: TRBJ2-7; v_gene: TRBV5-6; CDR3aa: CASSPSGLAGFSYEQYF; CDR3nt: TGTGCCAGCAGCCCCTCTGGACTAGCGGGGTTCTCCTACGAGCAGTACTTC
d_gene: TRBD1; abundance: -; j_gene: TRBJ1-3; v_gene: TRBV5-1; CDR3aa: CASSLTGESGNTIYF; CDR3nt: TGCGCCAGCAGCCTGACAGGGGAATCTGGAAACACCATATATTTT
d_gene: -; abundance: few; j_gene: TRBJ1-2; v_gene: TRBV7-9; CDR3aa: CASSSRSDYGYTF; CDR3nt: TGTGCCAGCAGCTCCCGTTCGGACTATGGCTACACCTTC
d_gene: -; abundance: -; j_gene: TRBJ1-2; v_gene: TRBV5-6; CDR3aa: CASSLKDRGSSGYTF; CDR3nt: TGTGCCAGCAGCTTGAAGGACCGGGGAAGTAGTGGCTACACCTTC
d_gene: -; abundance: few; j_gene: TRBJ1-2; v_gene: TRBV16; CDR3aa: CASSQPEGPIYGYTF; CDR3nt: TGTGCCAGCAGCCAACCCGAGGGACCAATCTATGGCTACACCTTC
d_gene: TRBD1; abundance: many; j_gene: TRBJ2-7; v_gene: TRBV20-1; CDR3aa: CSAIGQGRNEQYF; CDR3nt: TGCAGTGCCATAGGACAGGGAAGAAACGAGCAGTACTTC
d_gene: TRBD1; abundance: few; j_gene: TRBJ1-2; v_gene: TRBV6-6; CDR3aa: CASSIKTGPRGYTF; CDR3nt: TGTGCCAGCAGTATAAAGACAGGGCCCCGTGGCTACACCTTC
d_gene: -; abundance: -; j_gene: TRBJ1-4; v_gene: TRBV21-1; CDR3aa: CASTPRGGSLGPIGEKLFF; CDR3nt: TGTGCCAGCACCCCACGGGGCGGGTCGTTAGGACCTATAGGGGAAAAACTGTTTTTT
d_gene: -; abundance: few; j_gene: TRBJ2-3; v_gene: TRBV20-1; CDR3aa: CSARVPATDTQYF; CDR3nt: TGCAGTGCTAGAGTGCCAGCAACAGATACGCAGTATTTT
d_gene: -; abundance: few; j_gene: TRBJ1-2; v_gene: TRBV6-6; CDR3aa: CASSYSTAAVGCTF; CDR3nt: TGTGCCAGCAGTTACTCGACGGCGGCCGTGGGGTGCACCTTC
d_gene: TRBD1; abundance: few; j_gene: TRBJ1-2; v_gene: TRBV20-1; CDR3aa: CSARPRDRDRSRSYTF; CDR3nt: TGCAGTGCTAGACCCCGGGACAGGGATCGGTCTCGTAGCTACACCTTC
d_gene: -; abundance: -; j_gene: TRBJ2-2; v_gene: TRBV7-2; CDR3aa: CASSLVADTGELFF; CDR3nt: TGTGCCAGCAGCTTAGTCGCGGATACCGGGGAGCTGTTTTTT
d_gene: TRBD2; abundance: -; j_gene: TRBJ2-1; v_gene: TRBV5-1; CDR3aa: CASSSTSGVNNEQFF; CDR3nt: TGCGCCAGCAGCTCGACTAGCGGGGTGAACAATGAGCAGTTCTTC
d_gene: -; abundance: -; j_gene: TRBJ2-6; v_gene: TRBV29-1; CDR3aa: CSCSGAGANVLTF; CDR3nt: TGCAGCTGTTCGGGGGCTGGGGCCAACGTCCTGACTTTC
d_gene: -; abundance: many; j_gene: TRBJ2-1; v_gene: TRBV3-1; CDR3aa: CASHRDDNEQFF; CDR3nt: TGTGCCAGCCACAGGGACGACAATGAGCAGTTCTTC
d_gene: -; abundance: -; j_gene: TRBJ1-6; v_gene: TRBV14; CDR3aa: CASSRQGGSPLHF; CDR3nt: TGTGCCAGCAGCCGCCAGGGAGGGTCACCCCTCCACTTT
d_gene: -; abundance: few; j_gene: TRBJ2-7; v_gene: TRBV6-2/TRBV6-3; CDR3aa: CATSIPGEQYF; CDR3nt: TGTGCCACCTCTATCCCGGGCGAGCAGTACTTC
d_gene: TRBD2; abundance: few; j_gene: TRBJ2-5; v_gene: TRBV20-1; CDR3aa: CSARDPGGQETQYF; CDR3nt: TGCAGTGCTAGAGATCCGGGGGGACAAGAGACCCAGTACTTC
d_gene: TRBD1; abundance: -; j_gene: TRBJ2-1; v_gene: TRBV4-3; CDR3aa: CASSQGPARRDRESNGQFF; CDR3nt: TGCGCCAGCAGCCAAGGTCCCGCTCGGCGGGACAGGGAATCCAATGGGCAGTTCTTC
d_gene: -; abundance: -; j_gene: TRBJ1-2; v_gene: TRBV20-1; CDR3aa: CSARPEGEAYGYTF; CDR3nt: TGCAGTGCTAGACCGGAAGGAGAGGCCTATGGCTACACCTTC
d_gene: -; abundance: -; j_gene: TRBJ2-1; v_gene: TRBV5-6; CDR3aa: CASSAIHEQFF; CDR3nt: TGTGCCAGCAGCGCCATCCATGAGCAGTTCTTC
d_gene: -; abundance: -; j_gene: TRBJ2-3; v_gene: TRBV27; CDR3aa: CASNPSRGLLGTDTQYF; CDR3nt: TGTGCCAGCAACCCTTCCCGAGGGCTTCTAGGCACAGATACGCAGTATTTT
d_gene: -; abundance: few; j_gene: TRBJ2-3; v_gene: TRBV3-1; CDR3aa: CASSHPHSSTDTQYF; CDR3nt: TGTGCCAGCAGCCATCCCCACAGCAGCACAGATACGCAGTATTTT
d_gene: -; abundance: -; j_gene: TRBJ1-3; v_gene: TRBV6-5; CDR3aa: CASSYTRTGGNTIYF; CDR3nt: TGTGCCAGCAGTTACACCCGGACTGGAGGAAACACCATATATTTT
d_gene: -; abundance: -; j_gene: TRBJ2-5; v_gene: TRBV9; CDR3aa: CASGEDQETQYF; CDR3nt: TGTGCCAGCGGCGAGGACCAAGAGACCCAGTACTTC
d_gene: TRBD1; abundance: once; j_gene: TRBJ2-7; v_gene: TRBV6-5; CDR3aa: CASTQGQGISYERYF; CDR3nt: TGTGCCAGCACCCAGGGACAGGGGATCTCCTACGAGCGGTACTTC
d_gene: TRBD1; abundance: few; j_gene: TRBJ1-1; v_gene: TRBV4-3; CDR3aa: CASSAQAAQGAYTEAFF; CDR3nt: TGCGCCAGCAGCGCCCAAGCGGCCCAGGGGGCTTACACTGAAGCTTTCTTT
d_gene: -; abundance: few; j_gene: TRBJ1-2; v_gene: TRBV4-1; CDR3aa: CASSQDQAALGGYTF; CDR3nt: TGCGCCAGCAGCCAAGATCAGGCGGCGCTAGGAGGCTACACCTTC
d_gene: -; abundance: -; j_gene: TRBJ2-1; v_gene: TRBV6-1; CDR3aa: CASSVLDVSSRNGQFF; CDR3nt: TGTGCCAGCAGTGTCCTAGATGTGAGTAGTAGGAATGGGCAGTTCTTC
d_gene: -; abundance: -; j_gene: TRBJ2-4; v_gene: TRBV4-2; CDR3aa: CASSPPSAQNIQYF; CDR3nt: TGTGCCAGCAGCCCCCCTAGCGCCCAAAACATTCAGTACTTC
d_gene: TRBD1; abundance: -; j_gene: TRBJ2-4; v_gene: TRBV28; CDR3aa: CASSPPGQGMGNIQYF; CDR3nt: TGTGCCAGCAGTCCTCCGGGACAGGGGATGGGAAACATTCAGTACTTC
d_gene: TRBD1; abundance: once; j_gene: TRBJ2-1; v_gene: TRBV5-1; CDR3aa: CASRIEGAEYNEQFF; CDR3nt: TGCGCCAGCCGTATAGAGGGGGCAGAATACAATGAGCAGTTCTTC
d_gene: -; abundance: -; j_gene: TRBJ2-7; v_gene: TRBV9; CDR3aa: CASGDEQYF; CDR3nt: TGTGCCAGCGGCGACGAGCAGTACTTC
d_gene: TRBD2; abundance: -; j_gene: TRBJ2-7; v_gene: TRBV10-3; CDR3aa: CAIGTSGGANNEQYF; CDR3nt: TGTGCCATCGGAACTAGCGGGGGCGCTAACAATGAGCAGTACTTC
d_gene: TRBD1; abundance: few; j_gene: TRBJ1-4; v_gene: TRBV28; CDR3aa: CASREWTGNEKLFF; CDR3nt: TGTGCCAGCAGAGAGTGGACAGGGAATGAAAAACTGTTTTTT
d_gene: TRBD2; abundance: -; j_gene: TRBJ2-3; v_gene: TRBV2; CDR3aa: CASSRSLAGGSTDTQYF; CDR3nt: TGTGCCAGCAGCCGGTCTTTAGCGGGGGGGAGCACAGATACGCAGTATTTT
d_gene: -; abundance: -; j_gene: TRBJ1-4; v_gene: TRBV7-2; CDR3aa: CASSPARGEKLFF; CDR3nt: TGTGCCAGCAGCCCCGCCAGGGGTGAAAAACTGTTTTTT
d_gene: TRBD1; abundance: -; j_gene: TRBJ1-5; v_gene: TRBV28; CDR3aa: CASSAGDSESYQPQHF; CDR3nt: TGTGCCAGCAGTGCCGGGGACAGTGAGTCGTATCAGCCCCAGCATTTT
d_gene: TRBD1; abundance: many; j_gene: TRBJ1-2; v_gene: TRBV12-3/TRBV12-4; CDR3aa: CASSSQGAYGYTF; CDR3nt: TGTGCCAGCAGTTCCCAGGGGGCCTATGGCTACACCTTC
d_gene: -; abundance: -; j_gene: TRBJ2-7; v_gene: TRBV7-8; CDR3aa: CASSTSGAYEQYF; CDR3nt: TGTGCCAGCAGCACGTCCGGGGCCTACGAGCAGTACTTC
d_gene: -; abundance: -; j_gene: TRBJ2-2; v_gene: TRBV9; CDR3aa: CASSSRTAVTGELFF; CDR3nt: TGTGCCAGCAGCTCTCGGACAGCTGTCACCGGGGAGCTGTTTTTT
d_gene: TRBD2; abundance: -; j_gene: TRBJ2-1; v_gene: TRBV6-2/TRBV6-3; CDR3aa: CASSYSILGTSGNEQFF; CDR3nt: TGTGCCAGCAGTTACTCGATTCTGGGGACTAGCGGCAATGAGCAGTTCTTC
d_gene: -; abundance: few; j_gene: TRBJ1-1; v_gene: TRBV7-9; CDR3aa: CASNTHRVMNTEAFF; CDR3nt: TGTGCCAGCAACACACATAGGGTTATGAACACTGAAGCTTTCTTT
d_gene: -; abundance: few; j_gene: TRBJ1-1; v_gene: TRBV20-1; CDR3aa: CSARDRTVNTEAFF; CDR3nt: TGCAGTGCTAGAGATCGGACGGTGAACACTGAAGCTTTCTTT
d_gene: -; abundance: few; j_gene: TRBJ2-7; v_gene: TRBV6-6; CDR3aa: CASRALKSSYEQYF; CDR3nt: TGTGCCAGCAGGGCGCTCAAGTCCTCCTACGAGCAGTACTTC
d_gene: -; abundance: few; j_gene: TRBJ2-1; v_gene: TRBV14; CDR3aa: CASSQEWTQEDEQFF; CDR3nt: TGTGCCAGCAGCCAAGAATGGACTCAGGAGGATGAGCAGTTCTTC